This T cell receptor (beta chain) came from a study of cytomegalovirus exposure and HLA in healthy donors (TCRdb year 2017). With respect to the entire study: In an earlier analysis of several hundred of the donors, around 290 Gb of sequence data and 117 million unique TCR beta sequences from roughly 180 million T cells were reported. Class I and class II HLA loci were covered by the typing at four-digit resolution. Rather than using new phenotypic data, the later analysis identified candidate immune exposures from TCR beta sequences and from how often those sequences occurred across donors. A later analysis re-examined previously published TCR beta repertoires from more than 650 donors and added high-resolution HLA genotyping to investigate patterns of TCR occurrence. Four or five DR-DQ haplotypes were treated as single units for association and clustering because of strong linkage in the cohort. Of the approximately 370 genotyped donors, 75% to 85% were placed in the genetic ancestry cluster associated with self-reported Caucasian donors. To predict cytomegalovirus infection status, the study combined high-throughput TCR immunosequencing, statistical association of individual TCRs with disease status, and machine learning. Donor age, sex, ethnicity and CMV serostatus were collected together with the repertoire data. A later genetic analysis took genome-wide SNP genotypes for about 55% of the roughly 670 donors and used that subset as a discovery cohort. Besides the first cohort of around 670 subjects, a separate validation cohort made up of 90 to 150 different subjects was used. The study aimed to test whether signatures of past pathogen exposure could be identified by cataloging public T cell receptors. Among around 400 genotyped donors of the cohort, an average of approximately 240,000 unique TCR beta nucleotide sequences were sequenced per donor, roughly 20% of them non-productive. In an earlier analysis of about 590 of the donors, high-throughput TCR beta sequencing was used to judge whether each TCR beta V gene segment behaved as functional or pseudogenic. An early release that covered roughly 600 HLA-typed donors contained approximately 300 gigabases of sequencing data and around 85 million unique TCR sequences. The study profiled the T cell repertoires of hundreds of subjects by immunosequencing and related them to cytomegalovirus serostatus. All discovery cohort repertoires had been generated on a single sequencing platform. The number of typed donors differed by locus: about 629-630 for A, B, C, DRB1 and DQB1; approximately 540 for DQA1; 606 for DPA1; and 400 to 480 for DPB1.

As encoded in the germline V gene (reference sequence), CDR1 is SEHNR while CDR2 is FQNEAQ. The CDR3, cysteine through phenylalanine, is 15 amino acids long. Only the CDR3 portion is preserved as DNA: 45 bases, with reading frame beginning at the first base. After removal of 3 bases from V and 5 bases from J, the junction retains 5 bases not matched to a gene. Libraries were prepared through the immunoSEQ multiplex PCR assay. The multiplex PCR relied on a mix of 60 forward primers for TCR Vbeta segments and 13 reverse primers for TCR Jbeta segments. A multiplex PCR assay on genomic DNA amplified the CDR3 region of rearranged TCR beta genes. On the Illumina HiSeq System, the amplified TCR beta libraries were sequenced as 87-base-pair reads. As for the authors' bioinformatics: A later analysis tallied approximately 87 million unique TCR beta chains across the 700 or so repertoires, and about 12 million of those chains were shared by two or more donors. A nearest-neighbor algorithm error-corrected the raw reads and collapsed the reads into unique sequences, merging closely related sequences to remove PCR and sequencing errors. V, D and J gene segments were assigned by aligning CDR3 sequences to IMGT reference sequences. Each retained sequence needed at least a six-nucleotide match to both a V gene segment and a J gene segment. A rearrangement was called productive if the CDR3 had no stop codons and remained in frame with V and J, and every other rearrangement was called non-productive. Following IMGT convention, CDR3 was defined as the stretch from the second conserved V-encoded cysteine up to the conserved J-encoded phenylalanine. The earlier analysis of about 640 of the donors excluded any sequence lacking an unambiguous match to a single V gene segment. An earlier analysis of approximately 590 of the donors classified V segments as functional when productive rearrangements were above 56.7% and as segregating when the standard deviation between donors was above 5%. A statistical classification framework was built to diagnose cytomegalovirus status from the catalog of TCR beta chain sequences. In a later analysis, TCR nucleotide sequences were compared against IMGT/GENE-DB human TR gene sequences so that V and J genes could be assigned. A later analysis assigned CDR3 sequences and most-parsimonious VDJ recombination scenarios with the TCRdist pipeline. In a later analysis, every TCR beta chain was defined by the combination of its CDR3 amino acid sequence and its V-gene family, and reads without a unique V-gene family were dropped. A later analysis removed roughly 590 highly shared, low-generation-probability nucleotide sequences to deal with suspected cross-contamination and a sequencing artifact. A later analysis calculated a clonal expansion index for each public chain from normalized within-repertoire ranks of inferred template counts. In a later analysis, generation probabilities were computed using a VDJ recombination model fitted to out-of-frame rearrangements, and the results were checked against IGoR. Hypergeometric tests were used in a later analysis to score TCR-TCR, TCR-HLA and TCR-CMV co-occurrence, with a repertoire-size bias correction applied to the TCR pairs. False discovery rates were estimated in a later analysis by permuting HLA or CMV assignments 20 times. In a later analysis, co-occurring TCRs were grouped using DBSCAN, and TCRdist sequence similarity was added for clustering within HLA-allele-positive subsets. Repertoires with fewer than 30,000 or more than 120,000 public chains, plus five repertoires with anomalous nucleotide sharing, were excluded from co-occurrence clustering. What TCRdb holds here is the immuneACCESS table cut down to in-frame rearrangements. Part of the clones is not present; checked against another copy, under half of the missing clones reflect an unresolved V gene, and the others are unexplained. The DNA was the basis for D and trimming; V, J and clone size are from that table. The table held for this sample gives about 70,000 clones. The leading ten clones occupy approximately 2.4% of the sample.

Broad study findings and their caveats: In a later analysis, most CMV-associated TCR beta chains were found to appear HLA-restricted, with HLA associations seemingly driven largely by CMV exposure. A later genetic analysis reported fewer N-insertions in productive TCRs among donors in an Asian-associated ancestry cluster than the roughly 700-donor mean. Only TCR beta chains were sequenced in this cohort, and the absence of alpha or paired-chain data limited detectable features. Because the 87-base-pair reads could not distinguish some IMGT-functional V segments, including TRBV6-2 and TRBV6-3, those segments were excluded. Compared with equally common non-associated chains, HLA-associated TCR beta chains in a later analysis were more clonally expanded and had lower generation probabilities. A later analysis reported that several top co-occurrence clusters appeared linked to parvovirus B19, influenza, CMV and Epstein-Barr virus. Roughly uniform sequencing depth across donors was assumed in presence/absence analyses, although this assumption may not hold. Because counts were too low, more than 15 rarely observed V segments, including chromosome 9 orphons, were excluded from the earlier analysis of some 540 of the donors. A later analysis found that TCR association rates varied across HLA loci, with DRB1 alleles showing the most associated TCRs and HLA-C alleles the fewest. In a later genetic analysis, a missense DCLRE1C variant was associated with V-gene and J-gene trimming of TCR beta chains, and the association was replicated in an independent cohort. CMV serostatus was the only immune exposure information available for the cohort. According to the authors, the approach could potentially be generalized to other disease states and immunological phenotypes. Because HLA typing was unavailable for some donors at each locus, only the typed subset was used in association tests. Most TCR sequences were observed very rarely across donors, whereas some public TCRs were present in many individuals. A few of the identified cytomegalovirus-associated TCR beta chains were confirmed in vitro to be specific for cytomegalovirus antigens. In the study, approximately 160 TCR beta chains were listed as associated with cytomegalovirus. When HLA alleles, especially DR and DQ, strongly co-occurred, attributing TCR associations to individual alleles was difficult. A cluster of highly shared sequence variants was judged likely to be a technical artifact of the sequencing pipeline. In an earlier analysis of under 600 of the donors, most TCR beta V segments were observed in productive rearrangements about 87% or about 30% of the time, broadly matching IMGT annotations. The classifier was reported to diagnose cytomegalovirus status with high specificity and sensitivity in both the original cohort and the validation cohort. Linkage disequilibrium might explain the correlated functional status among segregating V segments, but an unknown experimental factor could not be ruled out. A further reported finding was that TCR beta sequences accurately predicted the HLA-A and HLA-B alleles for most subjects in the first cohort. At a false discovery rate of 0.05, a later analysis linked under 20,000 TCR beta sequences to specific HLA alleles.

A note on this clone: Its antigen remains unidentified.

The cohort comprised fewer than 750 healthy bone marrow donors. All cohort members were sampled while nominally healthy, although unrecorded immune exposures were likely present. The donor tested CMV seropositive, placing the donor among the approximately 310 seropositive members of the cohort. Each donor provided a peripheral blood sample, and peripheral blood mononuclear cells were used for TCR beta sequencing. The Qiagen DNeasy Blood Extraction Kit was used to extract genomic DNA from the blood cell samples. The receptor was derived from a female donor in good health and CMV-seropositive. Rearrangement joined TRBV7-9 to TRBJ1-5, and 9 junctional nucleotides match TRBD1. Sequencing was performed on PBMCs. The CDR3: CASSLARDRDQPQHF. At the DNA level, the sequence is TGTGCCAGCAGCTTGGCTCGGGACAGGGATCAGCCCCAGCATTTT.